The sequence of this T cell receptor (beta chain) was determined in a study of blood T cells in healthy people across ages. Study-level results: Unsorted PBMCs ruled out conclusive naive versus antigen-experienced comparison.

Notes on this clonotype: The antigen is not known.

The V and J ends lost 10 bases and 5 bases, in that order; junction bases with no gene match: 7. The CDR3 runs 13 residues. Looked up from germline, CDR1 is SGHTA and CDR2 is FQGNSA. PBMCs were isolated at a quantity of at least 6.5 million per sample. It was with a sample-barcoded 5' primer and a J-beta primer mix that a second PCR of about 7 to 12 cycles was run. Any given sample supplied a minimum of 3 million CDR3-containing paired-end reads. Via MiXCR, TCRdb re-called the 5' RACE reads, giving one row per CDR3 protein. The repertoire holds over 1,500,000 distinct CDR3 sequences, with approximately 50% as singletons.

Sequenced input: blood. The chain uses TRBV7-2 and TRBJ2-5; 10 nucleotides line up with TRBD1. The clonotype comes from a woman between 35 and 50 years old in good health. The CDR3 DNA follows: TGTGCCACCTCGACAGGGGGCCGGGAGACCCAGTACTTC. This sequence encodes CATSTGGRETQYF. The full variable domain, rest sourced from reference TRBV7-2 and TRBJ2-5, is GAGVSQSPSNKVTEKGKDVELRCDPISGHTALYWYRQSLGQGLEFLIYFQGNSAPDKSGLPSDRFSAERTGGSVSTLTIQRTQQEDSAVYLCATSTGGRETQYFGPGTRLLVL.